This T cell receptor beta chain came from a study of a mutant IDH1 vaccine in newly diagnosed glioma. Study-wide background: Initiation of the vaccine course occurred 4-6 weeks after radiotherapy alone, or alongside temozolomide cycles. Most patients had received both radiotherapy and temozolomide, the prior options being radiotherapy, temozolomide, or both.

Time point described: week 11, during vaccination. The study gave 300 ug of mutant IDH1 20-mer peptide per vaccine dose, with topical imiquimod. Each tumor in the donors was a new WHO grade 3 or 4 astrocytoma, IDH1-mutant and ATRX-lost. Note on this clone: The antigen is unknown.

Germline assignment: CDR1 SGHTA and CDR2 FQGNSA. Trimming removed 5 bases at V and 3 bases at J, with 17 bases between. This CDR3 comprises 15 residues. Using immunoSEQ multiplex PCR, the repertoire was profiled, and TCRdb retains in-frame clones only, with some absent. The repertoire consists of 45,000 to 65,000 clones, with about 91% occurring once and the leading ten covering over 2%. V and J are TRBV7-2 and TRBJ2-7; D is uncertain. This receptor was identified in a man aged 45-65 years with glioma. Sequenced here: PBMCs, sampled from a glioma patient whose treatment included an IDH1 peptide vaccine. CDR3 in amino acids: CASSKGTGSIYEQYF. The CDR3 DNA follows: TGTGCCAGCAGCAAGGGTACCGGGTCCATCTACGAGCAGTACTTC. The entire variable domain, with the rest obtained from reference TRBV7-2 and TRBJ2-7, is as follows: GAGVSQSPSNKVTEKGKDVELRCDPISGHTALYWYRQSLGQGLEFLIYFQGNSAPDKSGLPSDRFSAERTGGSVSTLTIQRTQQEDSAVYLCASSKGTGSIYEQYFGPGTRLTVT.